In its sample, the clone carrying this T cell receptor (beta chain) was seen many times. Antigen specificity is unknown. This sample is drawn from a study of T-cell reconstitution after alpha-beta-depleted transplantation in children. The study, taken as a whole, reports: Reportedly, roughly two months post-transplant, alpha-beta T cells arose from several hundred expanded graft clones.

The CDR3 runs to 14 residues. Germline V gives CDR1 MNHEY, CDR2 SMNVEV (reference sequence). V was pared by 7 bases and J by 5 bases, with 5 bases of the junction left unmatched. The TCRbeta library incorporated unique molecular identifiers. TCRdb processed the PCR reads anew with MiXCR; each CDR3 protein has one entry. This sample has some 200,000 distinct CDR3 sequences; 5% to 6.5% occur once, and the top ten carry around 4.3%. The chain combines TRBV27 with TRBJ2-3; 11 bases agree with TRBD2. The sequences come from PBMCs, collected before TCRalphabeta/CD19-depleted stem cell transplant. The receptor was derived from a girl in the first two years of life with combined immunodeficiency, due to receive a stem cell transplant. Here the CDR3 reads CASTVLAGGDTQYF. The CDR3 coding sequence is TGTGCCAGCACCGTGCTAGCGGGGGGAGATACGCAGTATTTT.